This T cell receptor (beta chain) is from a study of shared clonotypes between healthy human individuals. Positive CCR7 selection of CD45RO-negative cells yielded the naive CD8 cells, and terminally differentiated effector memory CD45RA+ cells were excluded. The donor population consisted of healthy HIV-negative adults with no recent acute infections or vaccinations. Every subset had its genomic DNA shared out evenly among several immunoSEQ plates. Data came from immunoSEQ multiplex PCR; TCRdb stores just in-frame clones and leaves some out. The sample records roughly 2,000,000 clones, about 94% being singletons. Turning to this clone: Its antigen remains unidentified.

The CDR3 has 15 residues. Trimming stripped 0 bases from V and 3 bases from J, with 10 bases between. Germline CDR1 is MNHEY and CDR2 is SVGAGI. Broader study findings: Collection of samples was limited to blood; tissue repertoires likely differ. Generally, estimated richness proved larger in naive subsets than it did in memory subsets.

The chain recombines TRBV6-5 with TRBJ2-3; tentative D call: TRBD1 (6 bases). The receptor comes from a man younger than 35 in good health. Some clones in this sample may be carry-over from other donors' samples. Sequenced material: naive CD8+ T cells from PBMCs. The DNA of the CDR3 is TGTGCCAGCAGTTACTCCGGGACACCTACAGATACGCAGTATTTT. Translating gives CASSYSGTPTDTQYF.